The 3 T cell receptor beta chains listed next were all sequenced from one sample in a study of T-cell reconstitution after alpha-beta-depleted transplantation in children. During its preparation, the TCRbeta library received unique molecular identifiers. TCRdb reprocessed the PCR reads with MiXCR, giving one entry per CDR3 protein. The table includes about 980,000 distinct CDR3 sequences, roughly 29% detected once. Material: PBMCs, mostly from graft donor cells, obtained 360 days after TCRalphabeta/CD19-depleted stem cell transplant. These receptors all stem from a boy less than two years old who had a stem cell transplant for SCID, so the T cells may come from the graft donor.

This clonotype was counted ten times or more. The rearrangement uses TRBV5-1 and TRBJ2-1; maybe TRBD2 (6 bases). The germline V gene encodes CDR1 SGHRS and CDR2 YFSETQ. Trimming cost V 4 bases and J 0 bases, with 11 bases left between them. The CDR3 is 15 amino acids. The CDR3 DNA sequence: TGCGCCAGCAGCAGTAGCGGTGCCTCCTACAATGAGCAGTTCTTC. It encodes CASSSSGASYNEQFF.

In DNA form, the CDR3 reads TGCGCCAGCAGCTCGACAGGGATCGACTACGAGCAGTACTTC. This encodes CASSSTGIDYEQYF. V usage is TRBV5-1 and J usage is TRBJ2-7, with 7 bases fitting TRBD1. This CDR3 contains 14 residues. Germline CDR1 SGHRS, CDR2 YFSETQ. V was pared by 3 bases and J by 3 bases, with 6 bases of the junction left unmatched.

This clonotype has just a few counts. CDR3 DNA sequence: TGCGCCAGCAGTGAGTGGCGGACTAGCGGGAACACCGGGGAGCTGTTTTTT. Its translation: CASSEWRTSGNTGELFF. The J gene is TRBJ2-2, the V gene TRBV10-2; 10 bases agree with TRBD2. After removal of 1 base from V and 1 base from J, the junction contained 3 bases not matched to a gene. The CDR3 has 17 residues. CDR1 WSHSY and CDR2 SAAADI come from the germline V gene.